This T cell receptor (beta chain) was documented in a study of tumor-infiltrating lymphocytes in primary liver carcinoma. Study overall: Recorded tumor stage was T1-T3 N0M0, with diameters of 4.2 to 10 cm.

Between roughly 20 and 32 mg of unsorted bulk tissue served as the source from which RNA and DNA were co-extracted. Findings and caveats of the study: Tumor region pairs shared more overlap than did tumor-adjacent and tumor-blood pairs.

For this clonotype: The antigen is not known. Its ends do not fully match the called genes, so a read error is possible.

Total RNA amounting to roughly 450 ng was the source from which TCR beta cDNA was made with a constant-region primer. Sequencing libraries for TCR beta derived from three nested multiplex PCR rounds that used slightly modified ARM-PCR. In the first two PCR rounds, TRBV1-TRBV30 forward primers were paired with a C-beta reverse primer, and each round lasted approximately 9 cycles. Via MiXCR, TCRdb re-called the multiplex PCR reads, giving one row per CDR3 protein. Of some 94,000 distinct CDR3 sequences in the sample, more than 60% were seen once. The CDR3 contains 16 residues. The germline gives CDR1 SGHNT, CDR2 YYREEE (reference sequence).

This TCR derives from a woman aged 55 to 70 with primary liver carcinoma and hepatitis B virus infection. Sequencing was carried out using liver tumor tissue from sampling region 5. Subset specified: tumor region T5, tumor centre. This sequence joins TRBV5-4 and TRBJ2-7; TRBD2 might be the D (6 bases). The CDR3 bases are TGTGCCAGCGGCTTGGGCGGGACCCCATCTGGGTACGAGCAGTACTTC. It translates to CASGLGGTPSGYEQYF. Full variable domain (outside the CDR3, taken from reference TRBV5-4 and TRBJ2-7): ETGVTQSPTHLIKTRGQQVTLRCSSQSGHNTVSWYQQALGQGPQFIFQYYREEENGRGNFPPRFSGLQFPNYSSELNVNALELDDSALYLCASGLGGTPSGYEQYFGPGTRLTVT.